A selection of T cell receptor beta chains follows, all from one sample in a study of OX40 agonist ivuxolimab in advanced cancers. Data came from immunoSEQ multiplex PCR; TCRdb stores just in-frame clones and leaves some out. The table lists about 62,000 clones, 80% to 95% of them singletons, with around an eighth in the top ten. The specimen was CD4+ or CD8+ T cells sorted from blood, collected in a trial of the OX40 agonist ivuxolimab. The source of these receptors is an adult with an advanced solid tumor such as melanoma, head and neck, liver or kidney cancer. CDR3s include the opening cysteine and the closing phenylalanine or tryptophan. The D gene is left open where the match is weak. Clone size, where shown, is once, few, many, or a class for clones that have expanded.

TRBJ2-1,NA,TRBV7-3,NA,CASSLTTGEGAGASNEQFF,TGTGCCAGCAGCTTAACGACAGGGGAAGGGGCGGGGGCTTCCAATGAGCAGTTCTTC
TRBJ2-6,NA,TRBV11-2,once,CASSPSGANVLTF,TGTGCCAGCAGCCCGTCTGGGGCCAACGTCCTGACTTTC
TRBJ2-3,NA,TRBV5-5,few,CASSLVVGDTQYF,TGTGCCAGCAGCTTGGTGGTCGGGGATACGCAGTATTTT
TRBJ1-3,NA,TRBV14,NA,CASSQSPPASGNTIYF,TGTGCCAGCAGCCAAAGCCCGCCCGCCTCTGGAAACACCATATATTTT
TRBJ2-7,NA,TRBV6-5,NA,CASSYPRDLYEQYF,TGTGCCAGCAGTTACCCCCGGGATCTCTACGAGCAGTACTTC
TRBJ2-1,TRBD2,TRBV4-2,NA,CASSQDTAPSERGYNEQFF,TGTGCCAGCAGCCAAGATACCGCACCTTCAGAGCGGGGGTACAATGAGCAGTTCTTC
TRBJ2-1,TRBD1,TRBV6-5,NA,CASSLDRGRNEQFF,TGTGCCAGCAGCCTGGACAGGGGTCGCAATGAGCAGTTCTTC
TRBJ1-1,NA,TRBV30,few,CAWSKESNTEAFF,TGTGCCTGGTCTAAGGAATCGAACACTGAAGCTTTCTTT
TRBJ2-3,NA,TRBV7-9,NA,CASWTTASTDTQYF,TGTGCCAGCTGGACGACTGCCTCCACAGATACGCAGTATTTT
TRBJ2-4,TRBD2,TRBV6-1,NA,CASSGWTSRAIAKNIQYF,TGTGCCAGCAGTGGCTGGACTAGTCGGGCCATAGCCAAAAACATTCAGTACTTC
TRBJ2-1,TRBD1,TRBV19,NA,CASSRGTGQFF,TGTGCCAGTAGTAGGGGGACAGGGCAGTTCTTC
TRBJ2-2,TRBD2,TRBV27,NA,CASSLFLAGRELFF,TGTGCCAGCAGTTTATTTCTAGCGGGGCGGGAGCTGTTTTTT
TRBJ1-2,NA,TRBV9,NA,CASSVAETIFGYTF,TGTGCCAGCAGCGTAGCGGAGACTATTTTTGGCTACACCTTC
TRBJ1-1,NA,TRBV5-6,NA,CASTSEGGWSTEAFF,TGTGCCAGCACCTCTGAGGGGGGCTGGAGCACTGAAGCTTTCTTT
TRBJ2-1,NA,TRBV4-3,NA,CASSQVSYSYNEQFF,TGCGCCAGCAGCCAAGTATCATACTCCTACAATGAGCAGTTCTTC
TRBJ1-2,NA,TRBV30,NA,CAWSVGAYGYTF,TGTGCCTGGAGTGTAGGCGCGTATGGCTACACCTTC
TRBJ1-2,NA,TRBV7-9,NA,CASSFQGLANYGYTF,TGTGCCAGCAGCTTCCAAGGATTAGCTAACTATGGCTACACCTTC